This TCR beta chain is drawn from a study of preoperative IRX-2 immunotherapy in early breast cancer. After removal of 1 base from V and 5 bases from J, the junction contained 8 bases not matched to a gene. The CDR3 extends over 16 amino acids. Germline CDR1 KGHSH, CDR2 LQKENI. Specified treatment: preoperative locoregional IRX-2 cytokine immunotherapy. Patients received preoperative, locoregional IRX-2 cytokine immunotherapy in a phase Ib study. The repertoire was sequenced with immunoSEQ multiplex PCR; TCRdb's copy has only in-frame clones and lacks some. The sample has some 7,200 clones, 75% to 85% seen once; the top ten hold approximately 15%.

The source is a human donor with breast cancer. The V and J genes are TRBV18 and TRBJ2-3; 8 bases fit TRBD1. Sequencing was performed on tumor tissue, taken after IRX-2 immunotherapy. CDR3 loop: CASSPLGAGGVDTQYF. CDR3 bases: TGTGCCAGCTCACCACTAGGAGCAGGGGGCGTAGATACGCAGTATTTT.